This T cell receptor beta chain was found in a study of blood T cell repertoires in COVID-19. Generated by immunoSEQ multiplex PCR, the TCRdb table keeps only in-frame clones and is missing some. The sample has fewer than 200,000 clones, about 85% seen once. This CDR3 region has 13 residues. The V end was cut by 5 bases, the J end by 10 bases, with 17 bases between. CDR1 is SGHTA, CDR2 FQGTGA, per germline. This sequence originates from a man aged 60 to 69 with acute or convalescent COVID-19. The chain has TRBV7-3 and TRBJ1-2; tentatively, D is TRBD1 (5 bases). What was sequenced was peripheral blood. Here the CDR3 DNA reads TGTGCCAGCAGCACCGGAGACAGCACAGTCTACACCTTC. Its protein product is CASSTGDSTVYTF.